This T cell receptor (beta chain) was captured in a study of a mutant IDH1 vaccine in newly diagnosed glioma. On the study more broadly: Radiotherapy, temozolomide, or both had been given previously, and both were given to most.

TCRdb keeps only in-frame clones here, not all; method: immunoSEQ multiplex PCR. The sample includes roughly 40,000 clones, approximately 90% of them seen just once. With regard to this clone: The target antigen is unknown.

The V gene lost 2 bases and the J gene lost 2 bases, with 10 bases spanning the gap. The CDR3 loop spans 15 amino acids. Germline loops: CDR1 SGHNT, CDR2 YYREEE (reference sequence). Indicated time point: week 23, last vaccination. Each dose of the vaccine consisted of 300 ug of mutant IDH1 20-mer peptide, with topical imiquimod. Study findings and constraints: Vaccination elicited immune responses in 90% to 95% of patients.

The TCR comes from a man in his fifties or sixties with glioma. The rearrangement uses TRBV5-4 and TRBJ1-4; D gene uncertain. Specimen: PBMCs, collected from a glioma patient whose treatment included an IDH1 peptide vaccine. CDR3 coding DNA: TGTGCCAGCAGCTTCATGGGAAGCACTAATGAAAAACTGTTTTTT. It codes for CASSFMGSTNEKLFF.